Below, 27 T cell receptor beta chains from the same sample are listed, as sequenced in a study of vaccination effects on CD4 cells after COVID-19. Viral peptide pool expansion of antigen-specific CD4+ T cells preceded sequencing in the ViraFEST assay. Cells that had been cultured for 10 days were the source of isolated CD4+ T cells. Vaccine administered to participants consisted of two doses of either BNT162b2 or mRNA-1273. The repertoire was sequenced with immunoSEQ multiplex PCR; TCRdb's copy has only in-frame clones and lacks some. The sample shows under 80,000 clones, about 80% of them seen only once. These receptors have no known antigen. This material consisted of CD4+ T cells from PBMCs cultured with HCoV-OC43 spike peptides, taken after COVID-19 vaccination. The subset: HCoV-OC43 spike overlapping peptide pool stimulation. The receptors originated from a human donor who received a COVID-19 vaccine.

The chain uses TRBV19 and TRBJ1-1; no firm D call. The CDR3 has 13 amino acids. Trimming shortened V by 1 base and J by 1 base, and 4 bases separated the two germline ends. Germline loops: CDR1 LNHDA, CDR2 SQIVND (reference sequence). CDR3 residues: CASSIGGNTEAFF. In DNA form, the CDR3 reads TGTGCCAGTAGTATAGGAGGGAACACTGAAGCTTTCTTT.

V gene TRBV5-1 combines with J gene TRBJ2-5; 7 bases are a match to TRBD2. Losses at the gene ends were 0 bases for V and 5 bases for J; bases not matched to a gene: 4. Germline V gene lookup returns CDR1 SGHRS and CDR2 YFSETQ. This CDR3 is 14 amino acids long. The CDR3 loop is CASSLGGGWETQYF. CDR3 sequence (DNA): TGCGCCAGCAGCTTGGGCGGGGGATGGGAGACCCAGTACTTC.

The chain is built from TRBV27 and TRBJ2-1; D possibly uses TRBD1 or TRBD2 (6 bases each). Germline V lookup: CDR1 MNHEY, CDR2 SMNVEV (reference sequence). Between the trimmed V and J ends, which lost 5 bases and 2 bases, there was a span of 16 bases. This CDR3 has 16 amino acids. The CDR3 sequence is CASSTGTRTTYNEQFF. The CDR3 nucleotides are TGTGCCAGCAGTACGGGGACACGGACTACCTACAATGAGCAGTTCTTC.

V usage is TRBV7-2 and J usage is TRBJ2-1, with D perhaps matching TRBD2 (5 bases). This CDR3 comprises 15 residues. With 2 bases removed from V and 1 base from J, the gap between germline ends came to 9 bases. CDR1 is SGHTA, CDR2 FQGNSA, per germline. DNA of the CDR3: TGTGCCAGCAGCTTAACGACGGGGTCCTACAATGAGCAGTTCTTC. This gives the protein CASSLTTGSYNEQFF.

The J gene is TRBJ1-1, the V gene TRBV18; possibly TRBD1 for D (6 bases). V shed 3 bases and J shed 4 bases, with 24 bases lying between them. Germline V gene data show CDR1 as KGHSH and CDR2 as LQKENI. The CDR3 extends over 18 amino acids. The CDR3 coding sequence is TGTGCCAGCTCACCGGCCTCCACAGGGTTCTCGGTTAGCACTGAAGCTTTCTTT. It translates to CASSPASTGFSVSTEAFF. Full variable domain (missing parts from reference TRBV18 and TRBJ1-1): NAGVMQNPRHLVRRRGQEARLRCSPMKGHSHVYWYRQLPEEGLKFMVYLQKENIIDESGMPKERFSAEFPKEGPSILRIQQVVRGDSAAYFCASSPASTGFSVSTEAFFGQGTRLTVV.

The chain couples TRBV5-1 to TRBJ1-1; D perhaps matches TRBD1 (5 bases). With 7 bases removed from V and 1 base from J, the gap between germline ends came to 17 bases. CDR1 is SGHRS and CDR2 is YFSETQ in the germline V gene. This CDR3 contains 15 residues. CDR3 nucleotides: TGCGCCAGCGCCTGGGGGGGTGGGGAGAACACTGAAGCTTTCTTT. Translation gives CASAWGGGENTEAFF.

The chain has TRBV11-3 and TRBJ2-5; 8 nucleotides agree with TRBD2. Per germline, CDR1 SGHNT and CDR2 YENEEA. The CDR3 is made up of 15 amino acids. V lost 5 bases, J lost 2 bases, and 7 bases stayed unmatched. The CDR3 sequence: CASSKSGGPQETQYF. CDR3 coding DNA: TGTGCCAGCAGCAAAAGCGGGGGCCCTCAAGAGACCCAGTACTTC.

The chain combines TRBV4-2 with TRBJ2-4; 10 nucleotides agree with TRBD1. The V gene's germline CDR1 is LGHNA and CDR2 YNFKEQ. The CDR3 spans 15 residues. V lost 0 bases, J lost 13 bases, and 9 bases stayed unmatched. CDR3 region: CASSQDDRGRRVQYF. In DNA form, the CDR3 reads TGTGCCAGCAGCCAAGATGACAGGGGGCGCCGGGTCCAGTACTTC.

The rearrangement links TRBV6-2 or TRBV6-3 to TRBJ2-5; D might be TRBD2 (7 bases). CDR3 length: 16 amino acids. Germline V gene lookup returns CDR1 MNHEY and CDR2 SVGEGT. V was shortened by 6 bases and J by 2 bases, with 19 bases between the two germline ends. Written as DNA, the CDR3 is TGTGCCAGCAGCCACGGGGGCGGGGGAACTCAAGAGACCCAGTACTTC. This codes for CASSHGGGGTQETQYF.

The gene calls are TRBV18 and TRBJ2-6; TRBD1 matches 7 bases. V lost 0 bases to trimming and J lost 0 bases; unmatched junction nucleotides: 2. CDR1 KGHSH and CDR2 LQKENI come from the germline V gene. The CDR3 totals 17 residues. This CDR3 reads CASSPPGGTSGANVLTF. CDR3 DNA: TGTGCCAGCTCACCACCAGGGGGCACCTCTGGGGCCAACGTCCTGACTTTC.

The DNA of the CDR3 is TGTGCCAGCAGGACAGGGAGCGGTGGGGGCTACGAGCAGTACGTC. It is translated as CASRTGSGGGYEQYV. The V call is TRBV2, the J call TRBJ2-7; 7 bases agree with TRBD1. V lost 6 bases to trimming and J lost 3 bases; unmatched junction nucleotides: 11. The CDR3 length is 15 residues. Germline assignment: CDR1 SNHLY and CDR2 FYNNEI.

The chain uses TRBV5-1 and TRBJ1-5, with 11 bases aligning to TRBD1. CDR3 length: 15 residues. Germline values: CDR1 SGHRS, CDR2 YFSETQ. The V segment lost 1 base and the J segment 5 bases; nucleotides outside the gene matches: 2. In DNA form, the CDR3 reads TGCGCCAGCAGCTTGATGGGACAGGGGGATCAGCCCCAGCATTTT. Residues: CASSLMGQGDQPQHF.

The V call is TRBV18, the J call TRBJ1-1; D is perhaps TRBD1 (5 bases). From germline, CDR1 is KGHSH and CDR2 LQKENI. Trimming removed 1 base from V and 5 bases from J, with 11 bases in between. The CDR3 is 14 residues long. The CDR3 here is CASSPRGGGTEAFF. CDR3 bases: TGTGCCAGCTCACCACGGGGGGGTGGTACTGAAGCTTTCTTT.

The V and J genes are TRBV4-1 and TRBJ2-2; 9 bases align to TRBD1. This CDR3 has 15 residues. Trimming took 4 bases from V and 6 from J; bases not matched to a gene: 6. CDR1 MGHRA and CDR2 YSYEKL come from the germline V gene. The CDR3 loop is CASSPRDREAGELFF. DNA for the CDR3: TGCGCCAGCAGCCCCCGGGACAGGGAGGCCGGGGAGCTGTTTTTT.

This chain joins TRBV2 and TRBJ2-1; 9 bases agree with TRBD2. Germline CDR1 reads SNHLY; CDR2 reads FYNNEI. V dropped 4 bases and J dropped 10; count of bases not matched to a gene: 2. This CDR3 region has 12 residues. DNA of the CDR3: TGTGCCAGCAGTGGCGGGGGGGCCGAGCAGTTCTTC. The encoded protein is CASSGGGAEQFF.

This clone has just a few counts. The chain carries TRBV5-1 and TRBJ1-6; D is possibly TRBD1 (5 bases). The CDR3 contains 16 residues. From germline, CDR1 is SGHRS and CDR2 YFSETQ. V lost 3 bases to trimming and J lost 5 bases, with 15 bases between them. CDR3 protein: CASSSTLRGDNSPLHF. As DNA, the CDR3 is TGCGCCAGCAGCTCCACCCTCAGAGGGGATAATTCACCCCTCCACTTT.

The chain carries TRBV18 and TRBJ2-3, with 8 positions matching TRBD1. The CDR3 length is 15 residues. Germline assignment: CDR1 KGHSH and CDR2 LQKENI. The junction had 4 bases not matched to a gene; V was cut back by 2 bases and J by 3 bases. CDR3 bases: TGTGCCAGCTCACCATCGACAGGGGTTACAGATACGCAGTATTTT. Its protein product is CASSPSTGVTDTQYF.

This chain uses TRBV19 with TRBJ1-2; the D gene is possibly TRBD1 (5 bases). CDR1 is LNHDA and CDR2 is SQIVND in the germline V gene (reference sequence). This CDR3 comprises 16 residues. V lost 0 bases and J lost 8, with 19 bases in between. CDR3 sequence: CASSIESQGVFGGYTF. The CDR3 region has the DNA TGTGCCAGTAGTATAGAGAGCCAGGGCGTTTTTGGGGGCTACACCTTC. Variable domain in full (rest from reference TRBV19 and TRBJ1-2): DGGITQSPKYLFRKEGQNVTLSCEQNLNHDAMYWYRQDPGQGLRLIYYSQIVNDFQKGDIAEGYSVSREKKESFPLTVTSAQKNPTAFYLCASSIESQGVFGGYTFGSGTRLTVV.

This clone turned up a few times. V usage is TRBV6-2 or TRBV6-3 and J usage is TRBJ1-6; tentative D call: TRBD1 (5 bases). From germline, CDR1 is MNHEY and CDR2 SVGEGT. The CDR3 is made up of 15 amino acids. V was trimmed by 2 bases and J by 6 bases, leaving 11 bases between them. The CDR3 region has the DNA TGTGCCAGCAGTTACAGGGGACCTGTTAATTCACCCCTCCACTTT. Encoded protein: CASSYRGPVNSPLHF.

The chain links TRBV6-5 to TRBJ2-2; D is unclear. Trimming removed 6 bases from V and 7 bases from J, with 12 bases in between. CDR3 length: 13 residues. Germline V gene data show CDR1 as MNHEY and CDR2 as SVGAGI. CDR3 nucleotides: TGTGCCAGCAGCCTCCGGACCGGCGGGGAGCTGTTTTTT. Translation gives CASSLRTGGELFF.

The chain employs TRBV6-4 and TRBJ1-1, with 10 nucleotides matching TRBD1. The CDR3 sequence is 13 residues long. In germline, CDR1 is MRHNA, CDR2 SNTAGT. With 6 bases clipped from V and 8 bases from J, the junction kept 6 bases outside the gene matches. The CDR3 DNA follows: TGTGCCAGCAGCGAAGACAGGGGGCGAGAAGCTTTCTTT. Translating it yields CASSEDRGREAFF.

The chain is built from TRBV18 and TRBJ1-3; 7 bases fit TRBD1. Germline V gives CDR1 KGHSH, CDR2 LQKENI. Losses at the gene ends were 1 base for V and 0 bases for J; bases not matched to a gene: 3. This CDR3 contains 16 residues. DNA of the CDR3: TGTGCCAGCTCACCACTTGGACAGGACTCTGGAAACACCATATATTTT. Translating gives CASSPLGQDSGNTIYF.

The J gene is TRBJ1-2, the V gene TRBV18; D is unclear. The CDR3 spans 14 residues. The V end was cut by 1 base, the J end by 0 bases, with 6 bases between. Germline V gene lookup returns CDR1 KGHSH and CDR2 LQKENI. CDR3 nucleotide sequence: TGTGCCAGCTCACCACAGGAAACTAACTATGGCTACACCTTC. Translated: CASSPQETNYGYTF.

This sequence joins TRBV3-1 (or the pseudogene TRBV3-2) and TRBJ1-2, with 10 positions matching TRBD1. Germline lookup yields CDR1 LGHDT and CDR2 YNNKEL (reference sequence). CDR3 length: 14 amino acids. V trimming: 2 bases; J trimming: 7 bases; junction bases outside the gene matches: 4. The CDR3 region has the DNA TGTGCCAGCAGCCAAAGACAGGGGGCTGGTGGCTACACCTTC. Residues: CASSQRQGAGGYTF.

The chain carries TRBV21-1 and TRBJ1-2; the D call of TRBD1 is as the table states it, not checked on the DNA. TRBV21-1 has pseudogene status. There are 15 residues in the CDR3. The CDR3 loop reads CASLQTGGGLGGYTF. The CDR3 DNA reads TGTGCCAGCCTACAAACAGGGGGCGGATTAGGCGGCTACACCTTC.

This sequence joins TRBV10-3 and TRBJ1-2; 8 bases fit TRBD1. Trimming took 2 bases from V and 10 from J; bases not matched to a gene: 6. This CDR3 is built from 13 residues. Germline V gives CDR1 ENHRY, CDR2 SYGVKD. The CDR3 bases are TGTGCCATCAGTGAGGGACAGGGTTTTGACTACACCTTC. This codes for CAISEGQGFDYTF.

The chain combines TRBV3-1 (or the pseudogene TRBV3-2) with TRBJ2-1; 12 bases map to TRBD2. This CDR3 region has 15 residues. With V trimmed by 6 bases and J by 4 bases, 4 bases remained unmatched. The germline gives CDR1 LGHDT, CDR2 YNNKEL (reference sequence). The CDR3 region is CASSPLAGGYNEQFF. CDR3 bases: TGTGCCAGCAGTCCACTAGCGGGGGGATACAATGAGCAGTTCTTC.